Below are 29 T cell receptor beta chains sequenced from a single sample in a study of beta chain features in type 1 diabetes. Notes on the study in general: Among all four CD4+ subsets, Type 1 diabetes patients had TCRB CDR3s that were moderately but significantly shorter.

Sequencing targeted expressed TCRB transcripts, as all isolated RNA had been reverse transcribed. Method: immunoSEQ multiplex PCR; TCRdb's copy keeps in-frame clones and lacks some. The sample has about 150,000 clones; 10% to 13% are singletons. No antigens are known for them. The specimen was central memory CD4+ T cells from blood. The receptors derive from a young man with type 1 diabetes.

The chain couples TRBV5-1 to TRBJ1-1; 7 bases fit TRBD1. The CDR3 extends over 13 amino acids. Germline CDR1 SGHRS, CDR2 YFSETQ. Trimming took 0 bases from V and 7 from J; bases not matched to a gene: 3. The CDR3 nucleotides are TGCGCCAGCAGCTTGGGGGGACAGAGTGAAGCTTTCTTT. Encoded protein: CASSLGGQSEAFF.

In its sample, this clone was seen a few times. The same CDR3 can be traced to other DNA sequences in this sample. V usage is TRBV6-5 and J usage is TRBJ1-1; 9 nucleotides agree with TRBD1. The junction had 3 bases not matched to a gene; V was cut back by 2 bases and J by 5 bases. The CDR3 has 14 residues. Germline loops: CDR1 MNHEY, CDR2 SVGAGI. In DNA form, the CDR3 reads TGTGCCAGCAGTTACAGGGGACAGGGTACTGAAGCTTTCTTT. This translates into CASSYRGQGTEAFF.

This sequence joins TRBV6-5 and TRBJ1-3; TRBD1 matches at 8 bases. Germline values: CDR1 MNHEY, CDR2 SVGAGI. V trimming: 5 bases; J trimming: 4 bases; junction bases outside the gene matches: 4. The CDR3 is made up of 14 amino acids. CDR3 sequence (DNA): TGTGCCAGCAGTCCCGGACAGGGAGGAAACACCATATATTTT. Translated, it gives CASSPGQGGNTIYF.

The rearrangement joins TRBV11-1 to TRBJ2-1, with 11 positions matching TRBD1. The CDR3 length is 15 residues. CDR1 is SGHAT and CDR2 is FQDESV in the germline V gene (reference sequence). With 5 bases clipped from V and 6 bases from J, the junction kept 6 bases outside the gene matches. CDR3 nucleotides: TGTGCCAGCAGCCGGACCGGGACAGGGGGCAATGAGCAGTTCTTC. Its protein is CASSRTGTGGNEQFF.

In this sample, this clone turned up once. The chain links TRBV5-6 to TRBJ2-4; 10 bases line up with TRBD1. The CDR3 length is 14 residues. Germline trimming cut 2 bases from V and 6 bases from J; bases unmatched to any gene: 2. The germline V gene has CDR1 SGHDT and CDR2 YYEEEE. The CDR3: CASSLWTGGNIQYF. Here the CDR3 DNA reads TGTGCCAGCAGCTTATGGACAGGGGGAAACATTCAGTACTTC.

In its sample, this clone was seen a few times. J is TRBJ2-1 and V is TRBV5-1; 12 nucleotides align to TRBD2. The V gene's germline CDR1 is SGHRS and CDR2 YFSETQ. The CDR3 runs to 16 residues. J gave up 8 bases and V 5 bases, and 11 bases lay outside the gene matches. The CDR3 spells CASSKRLAGDRHEQFF. DNA for the CDR3: TGCGCCAGCAGTAAGCGACTAGCGGGAGATCGCCATGAGCAGTTCTTC.

In this sample, this clone turned up a few times. The chain uses TRBV4-3 and TRBJ2-5; maybe TRBD1 (5 bases). Germline V CDR1 and CDR2: LGHNA, YSLEER. This CDR3 is built from 16 residues. With 0 bases removed from V and 5 bases from J, the gap between germline ends came to 16 bases. The DNA for the CDR3 is TGCGCCAGCAGCCAAGATTTTAGTGGGGCTCGGGAGACCCAGTACTTC. Translated, it gives CASSQDFSGARETQYF.

This clone showed up just a few times. The chain carries TRBV4-3 and TRBJ2-1, with 9 bases matching TRBD2. CDR3 length: 16 residues. Germline values: CDR1 LGHNA, CDR2 YSLEER. Trimming removed 0 bases from V and 5 bases from J; junction bases left unmatched: 5. The CDR3 coding sequence is TGCGCCAGCAGCCAAGATAGCCTAGCGGGAAACAATGAGCAGTTCTTC. Translated: CASSQDSLAGNNEQFF.

J is TRBJ2-5 and V is TRBV11-1, with TRBD2 matching over 10 bases. Germline trimming cut 5 bases from V and 6 bases from J; bases unmatched to any gene: 12. The CDR3 extends over 16 amino acids. CDR1 and CDR2 (germline): SGHAT, FQDESV (reference sequence). CDR3 region: CASSGASGSGGKTQYF. The CDR3 DNA sequence: TGTGCCAGCAGCGGTGCTAGCGGGAGCGGTGGTAAGACCCAGTACTTC.

This clone was detected many times. The chain carries TRBV29-1 and TRBJ1-2, with 7 bases that match TRBD1. Germline CDR1 and CDR2: SQVTM and ANQGSEA. There are 11 residues in the CDR3. Unmatched junction bases numbered 6, after V lost 7 bases and J lost 7 bases. The CDR3: CSGTNRGGYTF. DNA for the CDR3: TGCAGCGGAACCAACAGGGGTGGCTACACCTTC.

The CDR3 nucleotides read TGCAGCGTTGAGGGGGGGGAGCAGTTCTTC. Translation gives CSVEGGEQFF. The chain links TRBV29-1 to TRBJ2-1, with 7 bases fitting TRBD2. With V trimmed by 3 bases and J by 10 bases, 0 bases remained unmatched. The germline V gene has CDR1 SQVTM and CDR2 ANQGSEA. The CDR3 has 10 residues.

This clone turned up a few times. The genes are TRBV15 and TRBJ2-3, with a tentative D call TRBD2 (6 bases). Germline CDR1 is LNHNV and CDR2 is YYDKDF (reference sequence). The CDR3 loop spans 17 amino acids. Trimming cost V 0 bases and J 9 bases, with 22 bases left between them. CDR3: CATSRDNDGRAWGTQYF. DNA of the CDR3: TGTGCCACCAGCAGAGATAACGACGGGAGAGCCTGGGGGACGCAGTATTTT.

This clone has a handful of counts. CDR3 amino acids: CASSLRSGDTQYF. CDR3 DNA sequence: TGTGCCAGCAGCTTGAGATCGGGAGATACGCAGTATTTT. V usage is TRBV11-2 and J usage is TRBJ2-3; no definite D call. Germline loops: CDR1 SGHAT, CDR2 FQNNGV. The V end was cut by 3 bases, the J end by 5 bases, with 9 bases between. CDR3 length equals 13 residues.

The chain joins TRBV2 to TRBJ2-3, with no clear D. The germline V gene encodes CDR1 SNHLY and CDR2 FYNNEI. V lost 3 bases to trimming and J lost 2 bases, with 3 bases between them. The CDR3 is 12 amino acids. CDR3 in DNA: TGTGCCAGCAGTGACTTCACAGATACGCAGTATTTT. Protein sequence: CASSDFTDTQYF.

This clone was recorded a few times. CDR3 amino acids: CAIGGPTRDEQYF. CDR3 in DNA: TGTGCCATCGGAGGGCCGACAAGAGACGAGCAGTACTTC. The rearrangement joins TRBV28 to TRBJ2-7; D possibly corresponds to TRBD2 (6 bases). This CDR3 contains 13 residues. Germline CDR1 MDHEN, CDR2 SYDVKM. Trimming removed 10 bases from V and 5 bases from J, with 18 bases in between. Full variable domain (outside the CDR3, taken from reference TRBV28 and TRBJ2-7): DVKVTQSSRYLVKRTGEKVFLECVQDMDHENMFWYRQDPGLGLRLIYFSYDVKMKEKGDIPEGYSVSREKKERFSLILESASTNQTSMYLCAIGGPTRDEQYFGPGTRLTVT.

Only a few counts were recorded for this clone. This rearrangement joins TRBV2 to TRBJ1-1; D not certain. V was pared by 9 bases and J by 12 bases, with 23 bases between. Germline V gene lookup returns CDR1 SNHLY and CDR2 FYNNEI. This CDR3 region has 13 residues. The CDR3 region is CASTREAQPATFF. The CDR3 nucleotides are TGTGCCAGTACTAGAGAGGCGCAGCCGGCGACTTTCTTT.

This clone was recorded a few times. The chain joins TRBV9 to TRBJ1-2; a weak D match, TRBD1 (5 bases). Trimming shortened V by 0 bases and J by 7 bases, and 10 bases separated the two germline ends. Germline CDR1 SGDLS, CDR2 YYNGEE. CDR3 length: 13 amino acids. The CDR3 loop reads CASSVGTWSGYTF. The CDR3 DNA is TGTGCCAGCAGCGTAGGGACATGGTCTGGCTACACCTTC.

V usage is TRBV4-2 and J usage is TRBJ2-1, with TRBD2 matching over 9 bases. In germline, CDR1 is LGHNA, CDR2 YNFKEQ. The CDR3 contains 17 residues. The trim removed 0 bases at V and 8 bases at J, leaving 11 bases unmatched. The CDR3 nucleotides read TGTGCCAGCAGCCAAGATTGGATCAGCGGGAGGTTCGATGAGCAGTTCTTC. It encodes CASSQDWISGRFDEQFF.

This clone was recorded a few times. The CDR3: CASSLRGSRNEQFF. The CDR3 bases are TGTGCCAGCAGCTTAAGGGGTAGCAGGAATGAGCAGTTCTTC. The gene calls are TRBV7-8 and TRBJ2-1, with D perhaps TRBD1 (5 bases). The length of the CDR3 is 14 residues. V lost 2 bases and J 7 bases, leaving 12 bases between the germline ends. The V gene's germline CDR1 is SGHVS and CDR2 FQNEAQ.

V and J are TRBV5-1 and TRBJ2-1; 7 bases are a match to TRBD2. The CDR3 covers 15 residues. Germline V CDR1 and CDR2: SGHRS, YFSETQ. The V segment lost 7 bases and the J segment 5 bases; nucleotides outside the gene matches: 12. The chain's CDR3 is CASAFGGGANNEQFF. The CDR3 nucleotides read TGCGCCAGCGCGTTTGGGGGGGGAGCGAACAATGAGCAGTTCTTC.

The table lists this clone with a few counts. The genes are TRBV9 and TRBJ2-5, with D tentatively TRBD2 (6 bases). V was clipped by 3 bases and J by 7 bases, with 10 bases between them. CDR1 and CDR2 (germline): SGDLS, YYNGEE. The CDR3 runs to 12 residues. The CDR3 nucleotides are TGTGCCAGCAGCGGGACTACCCGGACCCAGTACTTC. Translating gives CASSGTTRTQYF.

This clone was counted between two and nine times. The chain links TRBV5-1 to TRBJ2-7; TRBD2 matches at 10 bases. Germline assignment: CDR1 SGHRS and CDR2 YFSETQ. The CDR3 has 14 amino acids. V was pared by 5 bases and J by 5 bases, with 7 bases of the junction left unmatched. The CDR3 DNA reads as TGCGCCAGCAGTTATCTAGCGGGAGTAGACGAGCAGTACTTC. This translates into CASSYLAGVDEQYF.

CDR3 in amino acids: CASVEYRDAEQYF. CDR3 bases: TGTGCCAGCGTAGAGTACAGGGATGCTGAGCAGTACTTC. The chain couples TRBV18 to TRBJ2-7, with a weak D call TRBD1 (6 bases). The ends were cut back, 8 bases at V and 7 bases at J, with 18 bases in the middle. CDR3 length: 13 amino acids. Germline V gene sequence: CDR1 KGHSH, CDR2 LQKENI.

This clone was counted only a few times. The chain has TRBV28 and TRBJ2-3; 8 nucleotides line up with TRBD1. Per germline, CDR1 MDHEN and CDR2 SYDVKM. This CDR3 is 13 amino acids long. V trimming: 5 bases; J trimming: 3 bases; junction bases outside the gene matches: 1. The CDR3 region is CASSRTGTDTQYF. DNA of the CDR3: TGTGCCAGCAGTCGGACAGGGACAGATACGCAGTATTTT.

The chain carries TRBV19 and TRBJ2-1; D is possibly TRBD2 (6 bases). Trimming shortened V by 5 bases and J by 4 bases, and 15 bases separated the two germline ends. The CDR3 is 15 residues long. Germline V gene sequence: CDR1 LNHDA, CDR2 SQIVND (reference sequence). In DNA, the CDR3 is TGTGCCAGTAGTCAGCTAGCTGGGACTTACAATGAGCAGTTCTTC. Its translation: CASSQLAGTYNEQFF.

This clone was recorded at least ten times. CDR3 sequence reads: CASKRQETFEAFF. DNA of the CDR3: TGTGCCAGCAAGCGACAGGAGACTTTTGAAGCTTTCTTT. J is TRBJ1-1 and V is TRBV2; weak D call: TRBD1 (6 bases). Germline CDR1 SNHLY, CDR2 FYNNEI. Trimming removed 7 bases at V and 7 bases at J, with 16 bases between. The CDR3 contains 13 residues.

This clone was seen more than once but under ten times. This chain uses TRBV15 with TRBJ2-1; TRBD1 matches 7 bases. V dropped 4 bases and J dropped 1; count of bases not matched to a gene: 4. This CDR3 region has 15 residues. CDR1 is LNHNV and CDR2 is YYDKDF in the germline V gene (reference sequence). The CDR3 loop reads CATSIDRASYNEQFF. CDR3 DNA sequence: TGTGCCACCAGCATCGACAGGGCGTCCTACAATGAGCAGTTCTTC.

V is TRBV5-1 and J is TRBJ2-5, with 11 bases lining up with TRBD2. In germline, CDR1 is SGHRS, CDR2 YFSETQ. The V segment lost 4 bases and the J segment 2 bases; nucleotides outside the gene matches: 4. The CDR3 has 15 residues. CDR3 in amino acids: CASSHGTSGQETQYF. In DNA form, the CDR3 reads TGCGCCAGCAGCCACGGGACTAGCGGTCAAGAGACCCAGTACTTC.

The V gene is TRBV11-2, the J gene TRBJ2-7; 7 bases align to TRBD2. The germline V gene encodes CDR1 SGHAT and CDR2 FQNNGV. This CDR3 spans 14 amino acids. V was clipped by 7 bases and J by 7 bases; unmatched bases: 13. The CDR3 loop is CASTQTAGEGEQYF. In DNA form, the CDR3 reads TGTGCCAGCACCCAGACGGCGGGAGAGGGGGAGCAGTACTTC.